This T cell receptor (beta chain) was sequenced in a study of blood T cell repertoires in COVID-19. Background on the study: The samples span acute and convalescent COVID-19 from the United States, Italy and Spain.

V was pared by 3 bases and J by 1 base, with 7 bases between. CDR1 and CDR2 from the germline V gene are LNHDA and SQIVND (reference sequence). The CDR3 runs 14 residues. Per the study methods: Counts of nucleated cells, estimated from reference gene primer amplification, were obtained. Some clones are missing from TCRdb's copy, which holds only in-frame ones; the method was immunoSEQ multiplex PCR. From that table come the V and J calls and clone size; the DNA was used to work out D and trimming. Of approximately 170,000 clones in the sample, approximately 93% were seen once. The sequence derives from a woman aged 55-70 years with COVID-19, enrolled during active disease. The sequenced material came from peripheral blood. The chain is built from TRBV19 and TRBJ1-3; tentatively, D is TRBD1 (6 bases). The CDR3 region is CASSMRGSGNTIYF. CDR3 sequence (DNA): TGTGCCAGTAGTATGAGGGGGTCTGGAAACACCATATATTTT. Supplemented by reference TRBV19 and TRBJ1-3, the full variable domain reads DGGITQSPKYLFRKEGQNVTLSCEQNLNHDAMYWYRQDPGQGLRLIYYSQIVNDFQKGDIAEGYSVSREKKESFPLTVTSAQKNPTAFYLCASSMRGSGNTIYFGEGSWLTVV.